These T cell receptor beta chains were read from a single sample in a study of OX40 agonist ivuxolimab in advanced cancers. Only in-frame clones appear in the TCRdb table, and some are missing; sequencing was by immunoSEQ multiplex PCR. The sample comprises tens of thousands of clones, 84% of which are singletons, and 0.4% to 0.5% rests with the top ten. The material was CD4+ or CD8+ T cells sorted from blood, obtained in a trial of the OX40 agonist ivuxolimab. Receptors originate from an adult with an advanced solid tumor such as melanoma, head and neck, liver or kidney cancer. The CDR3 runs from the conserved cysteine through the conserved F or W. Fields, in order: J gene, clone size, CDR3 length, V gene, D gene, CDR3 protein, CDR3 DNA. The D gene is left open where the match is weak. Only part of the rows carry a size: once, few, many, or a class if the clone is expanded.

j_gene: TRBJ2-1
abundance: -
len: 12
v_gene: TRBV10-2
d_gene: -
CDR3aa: CASSGTFNEQFF
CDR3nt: TGCGCCAGCAGTGGTACTTTCAATGAGCAGTTCTTC

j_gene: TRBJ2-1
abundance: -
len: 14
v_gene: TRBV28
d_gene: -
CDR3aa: CASSSLFSYNEQFF
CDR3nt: TGTGCCAGCAGTTCCCTGTTCTCCTACAATGAGCAGTTCTTC

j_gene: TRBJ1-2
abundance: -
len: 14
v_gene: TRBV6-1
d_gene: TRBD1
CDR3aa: CASSLRQGFDGYTF
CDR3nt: TGTGCCAGCAGTCTGAGACAGGGGTTCGACGGCTACACCTTC

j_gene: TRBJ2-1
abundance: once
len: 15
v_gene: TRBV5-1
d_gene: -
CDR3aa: CASTLRGANYNEQFF
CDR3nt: TGCGCCAGCACCCTTCGCGGGGCTAACTACAATGAGCAGTTCTTC

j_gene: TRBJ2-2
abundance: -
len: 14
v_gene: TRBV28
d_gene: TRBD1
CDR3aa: CASSGTGGHGELFF
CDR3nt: TGTGCCAGCAGCGGGACAGGGGGTCACGGGGAGCTGTTTTTT

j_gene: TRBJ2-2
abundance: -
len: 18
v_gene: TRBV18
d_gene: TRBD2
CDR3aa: CASSPPLGSGRATGELFF
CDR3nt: TGTGCCAGCTCACCACCGCTTGGTAGCGGGAGGGCCACCGGGGAGCTGTTTTTT

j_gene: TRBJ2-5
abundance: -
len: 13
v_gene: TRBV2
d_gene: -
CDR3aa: CASSRDTRGTQYF
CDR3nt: TGTGCCAGCAGTCGAGACACCCGAGGGACCCAGTACTTC

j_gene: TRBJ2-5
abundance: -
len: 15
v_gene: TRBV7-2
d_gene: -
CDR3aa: CASSLVRLAEETQYF
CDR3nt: TGTGCCAGCAGCTTAGTACGATTAGCGGAAGAGACCCAGTACTTC

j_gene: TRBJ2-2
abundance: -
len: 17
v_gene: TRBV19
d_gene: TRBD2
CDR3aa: CASNRGTSGLNTGELFF
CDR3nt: TGTGCCAGTAACCGAGGGACTAGCGGACTAAACACCGGGGAGCTGTTTTTT

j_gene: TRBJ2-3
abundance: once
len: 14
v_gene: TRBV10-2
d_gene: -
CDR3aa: CASRLGGGTDTQYF
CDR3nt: TGCGCCAGCCGGCTTGGAGGAGGCACAGATACGCAGTATTTT

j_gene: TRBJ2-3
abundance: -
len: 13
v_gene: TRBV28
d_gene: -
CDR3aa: CASSGGGTDTQYF
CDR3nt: TGTGCCAGCAGTGGGGGAGGCACAGATACGCAGTATTTT

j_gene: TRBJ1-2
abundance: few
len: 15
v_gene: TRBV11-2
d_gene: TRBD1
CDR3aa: CASSSFLDRTYGYTF
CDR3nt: TGTGCCAGCAGTTCCTTTTTGGACAGGACCTATGGCTACACCTTC

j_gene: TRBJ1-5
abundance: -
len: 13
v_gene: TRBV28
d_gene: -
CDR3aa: CASSLSAPGPQHF
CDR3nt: TGTGCCAGCAGTTTAAGCGCGCCGGGGCCCCAGCATTTT

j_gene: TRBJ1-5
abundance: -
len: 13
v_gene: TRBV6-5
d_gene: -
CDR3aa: CASSSSPGQPQHF
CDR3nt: TGTGCCAGCAGTTCGTCACCCGGACAGCCCCAGCATTTT

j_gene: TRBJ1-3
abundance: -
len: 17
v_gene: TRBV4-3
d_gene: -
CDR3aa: CASSKALTGDSGNTIYF
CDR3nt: TGCGCCAGCAGCAAAGCCCTGACAGGTGACTCTGGAAACACCATATATTTT

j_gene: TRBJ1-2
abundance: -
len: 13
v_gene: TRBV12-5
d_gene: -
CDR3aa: CASGLSGADGYTF
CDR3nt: TGTGCTAGTGGTTTGAGTGGGGCTGATGGCTACACCTTC

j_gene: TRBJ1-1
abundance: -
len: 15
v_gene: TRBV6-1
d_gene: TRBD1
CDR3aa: CAGIGQGTGNTEAFF
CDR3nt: TGTGCCGGAATAGGACAGGGAACAGGGAACACTGAAGCTTTCTTT

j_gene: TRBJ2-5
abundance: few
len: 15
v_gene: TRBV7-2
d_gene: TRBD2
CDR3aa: CASSRLAGEHETQYF
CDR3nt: TGTGCCAGCAGCCGACTAGCGGGAGAACACGAGACCCAGTACTTC

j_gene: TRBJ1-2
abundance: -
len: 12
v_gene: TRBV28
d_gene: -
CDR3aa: CASSLEGYGYTF
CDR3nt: TGTGCCAGCAGTTTAGAGGGGTATGGCTACACCTTC

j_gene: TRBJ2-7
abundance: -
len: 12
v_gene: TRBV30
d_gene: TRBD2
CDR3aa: CAWTSGTYEQYF
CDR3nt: TGTGCCTGGACTAGCGGAACCTACGAGCAGTACTTC